Shown below are 26 T cell receptor beta chains from a single sample sequenced in a study of cytomegalovirus exposure and HLA in healthy donors. PCR amplification relied on 60 Vbeta primers (plus 13 Jbeta primers). Libraries were prepared by immunoSEQ multiplex PCR; TCRdb keeps only in-frame clonotypes and omits some of them. The sample lists about 260,000 clones, almost 85% seen once, with roughly 2% in the top ten. The specimen was PBMCs. These receptors originate from a middle-aged woman in good health and CMV-seropositive.

CDR3 sequence: CASQPLAGGRIEQFF. The CDR3 DNA sequence: TGTGCCAGCCAGCCCCTAGCGGGAGGACGGATTGAGCAGTTCTTC. This chain connects TRBV5-4 to TRBJ2-1; 11 positions agree with TRBD2. V was pared by 7 bases and J by 9 bases, with 12 bases of the junction left unmatched. Germline CDR1 and CDR2: SGHNT and YYREEE (reference sequence). There are 15 residues in the CDR3.

The chain uses TRBV29-1 and TRBJ2-1; 8 bases agree with TRBD2. Per germline, CDR1 SQVTM and CDR2 ANQGSEA. V gave up 7 bases and J gave up 4 bases; unmatched junction bases: 9. The CDR3 is 14 amino acids. CDR3 loop: CSGASGSGYNEQFF. CDR3 in DNA: TGCAGCGGAGCCAGCGGGAGCGGATACAATGAGCAGTTCTTC.

The rearrangement links TRBV30 to TRBJ2-5; 7 nucleotides line up with TRBD2. The germline V gene encodes CDR1 GTSNPN and CDR2 SVGIG (reference sequence). This CDR3 has 14 residues. V trimming: 3 bases; J trimming: 2 bases; junction bases outside the gene matches: 6. The CDR3 bases are TGTGCCTGGAGCCTTCTGGGGGGGCAAGAGACCCAGTACTTC. Amino acids: CAWSLLGGQETQYF.

The chain joins TRBV6-1 to TRBJ2-2; TRBD2 might be the D (5 bases). V lost 4 bases, J lost 0 bases, and 9 bases lay in between. The length of the CDR3 is 15 residues. Germline V lookup: CDR1 MNHNS, CDR2 SASEGT. CDR3 residues: CASSASGTNTGELFF. CDR3 DNA: TGTGCCAGCAGTGCGAGCGGAACGAACACCGGGGAGCTGTTTTTT.

The rearrangement uses TRBV15 and TRBJ2-5; D unclear. CDR1 is LNHNV and CDR2 is YYDKDF in the germline V gene (reference sequence). There are 15 residues in the CDR3. Trimming left V 1 base short and J 2 bases short, with 11 bases between. The CDR3 DNA follows: TGTGCCACCAGCAGAGGAGGCAGCATACAAGAGACCCAGTACTTC. Its translation: CATSRGGSIQETQYF.

The gene calls are TRBV7-2 and TRBJ2-1, with 8 bases fitting TRBD2. The germline CDR1 and CDR2 sequences are SGHTA and FQGNSA. The CDR3 is made up of 15 amino acids. V trimming: 1 base; J trimming: 6 bases; junction bases outside the gene matches: 5. The CDR3 DNA reads as TGTGCCAGCAGCTTAGAACTAGCGGACCCCAATGAGCAGTTCTTC. Its protein product is CASSLELADPNEQFF.

This chain connects TRBV27 to TRBJ1-1; 10 bases match TRBD1. Germline lookup yields CDR1 MNHEY and CDR2 SMNVEV (reference sequence). This CDR3 is 13 amino acids long. V was clipped by 6 bases and J by 7 bases; unmatched bases: 5. The CDR3 nucleotides are TGTGCCAGCAGGCGACAGGGGGCGGGTGAAGCTTTCTTT. Its translation is CASRRQGAGEAFF.

CDR3 loop: CASKFSGSLAQFF. The CDR3 DNA reads TGTGCCAGTAAATTCTCGGGTAGTCTAGCTCAGTTCTTC. This chain connects TRBV19 to TRBJ2-1; D is possibly TRBD2 (5 bases). There are 13 residues in the CDR3. V was clipped by 7 bases and J by 13 bases, with 20 bases between them. Germline lookup yields CDR1 LNHDA and CDR2 SQIVND (reference sequence).

This clone was seen a few times. This rearrangement joins TRBV15 to TRBJ2-2; the D gene is possibly TRBD2 (6 bases). In germline, CDR1 is LNHNV, CDR2 YYDKDF (reference sequence). This CDR3 comprises 14 residues. V was shortened by 1 base and J by 7 bases, with 10 bases between the two germline ends. DNA of the CDR3: TGTGCCACCAGCAGAGGGGGGGTTGGCGGGGAGCTGTTTTTT. As protein: CATSRGGVGGELFF.

The chain combines TRBV19 with TRBJ1-1, with D possibly being TRBD1 (6 bases). The V gene lost 10 bases and the J gene lost 1 base, with 19 bases spanning the gap. From germline, CDR1 is LNHDA and CDR2 SQIVND (reference sequence). The CDR3 is 15 residues long. Here the CDR3 reads CATSSGGFQNTEAFF. CDR3 DNA sequence: TGTGCCACTTCTAGCGGGGGCTTTCAGAACACTGAAGCTTTCTTT.

V is TRBV4-3 and J is TRBJ1-5, with D possibly being TRBD1 (5 bases). V lost 7 bases and J 6 bases, leaving 19 bases between the germline ends. Germline values: CDR1 LGHNA, CDR2 YSLEER. The CDR3 is 15 residues long. CDR3 nucleotide sequence: TGCGCCAGCACCCCAGACGGCAGGGTACCTCAGCCCCAGCATTTT. This sequence encodes CASTPDGRVPQPQHF.

J is TRBJ1-2 and V is TRBV27, with 7 positions matching TRBD1. The CDR3 extends over 15 amino acids. Trimming at V came to 5 bases and at J to 4 bases, leaving 10 bases not matched to a gene. Germline CDR1 MNHEY, CDR2 SMNVEV (reference sequence). CDR3 sequence (DNA): TGTGCCAGCAGTCCTAAGGGACAGCCGCCCTATGGCTACACCTTC. Its translation is CASSPKGQPPYGYTF.

This chain connects TRBV27 to TRBJ2-7; D is perhaps TRBD2 (6 bases). The CDR3 loop spans 13 amino acids. Per germline, CDR1 MNHEY and CDR2 SMNVEV (reference sequence). The germline V and J ends were trimmed by 6 bases and 4 bases, with 13 bases remaining between them. The CDR3 here is CASRSWGVYEQYF. The CDR3 DNA sequence: TGTGCCAGCAGGTCTTGGGGGGTTTACGAGCAGTACTTC.

The chain links TRBV29-1 to TRBJ2-5; 7 bases align to TRBD1. V was pared by 6 bases and J by 1 base, with 8 bases of the junction left unmatched. CDR3 length: 14 residues. Germline CDR1 and CDR2: SQVTM and ANQGSEA. DNA for the CDR3: TGCAGCGTGTACCCGGGACAGACCCAAGAGACCCAGTACTTC. It codes for CSVYPGQTQETQYF.

The chain is built from TRBV7-3 and TRBJ2-2; D may be TRBD2 (5 bases). CDR1 SGHTA and CDR2 FQGTGA come from the germline V gene. With 6 bases removed from V and 6 bases from J, the gap between germline ends came to 17 bases. CDR3 length: 15 amino acids. In DNA form, the CDR3 reads TGTGCCAGCAGTGGGCCAACGGAGGCGGCCGGGGAGCTGTTTTTT. Its translation: CASSGPTEAAGELFF.

This chain connects TRBV5-4 to TRBJ2-1; no firm D call. Germline assignment: CDR1 SGHNT and CDR2 YYREEE (reference sequence). The CDR3 is 15 amino acids. Trimming cost V 0 bases and J 5 bases, with 12 bases left between them. Here the CDR3 reads CASSLDGHPNNEQFF. In DNA, the CDR3 is TGTGCCAGCAGCTTGGATGGCCATCCGAACAATGAGCAGTTCTTC. The whole variable domain, filled in from reference TRBV5-4 and TRBJ2-1, reads ETGVTQSPTHLIKTRGQQVTLRCSSQSGHNTVSWYQQALGQGPQFIFQYYREEENGRGNFPPRFSGLQFPNYSSELNVNALELDDSALYLCASSLDGHPNNEQFFGPGTRLTVL.

The V call is TRBV28, the J call TRBJ1-5; tentative D call: TRBD1 (5 bases). V lost 3 bases and J lost 9, with 12 bases in between. The CDR3 has 13 amino acids. The germline gives CDR1 MDHEN, CDR2 SYDVKM. The DNA for the CDR3 is TGTGCCAGCAGTTTCCGGGGGGGAAGGCCCCAGCATTTT. Residues: CASSFRGGRPQHF.

The chain is built from TRBV5-1 and TRBJ1-1, with TRBD1 as a possible D gene (5 bases). The CDR3 length is 15 residues. V was trimmed by 4 bases and J by 1 base, leaving 14 bases between them. The germline V gene encodes CDR1 SGHRS and CDR2 YFSETQ. In DNA form, the CDR3 reads TGCGCCAGCAGCCCCGATCTGGGGGGGAACACTGAAGCTTTCTTT. Translated, it gives CASSPDLGGNTEAFF.

V gene TRBV28 combines with J gene TRBJ2-6; 7 positions match TRBD2. Germline V gene sequence: CDR1 MDHEN, CDR2 SYDVKM. The CDR3 is made up of 15 amino acids. V dropped 6 bases and J dropped 2; count of bases not matched to a gene: 4. The CDR3: CASSSGTTGANVLTF. The CDR3 coding sequence is TGTGCCAGCAGCAGCGGGACGACTGGGGCCAACGTCCTGACTTTC.

The rearrangement links TRBV15 to TRBJ1-2; the match to TRBD1 covers 7 bases. J was trimmed by 4 bases and V by 2 bases; bases with no gene match: 10. CDR1 LNHNV and CDR2 YYDKDF come from the germline V gene (reference sequence). CDR3 size: 16 residues. CDR3 loop: CATSRREDRPSYGYTF. The DNA for the CDR3 is TGTGCCACCAGCAGACGCGAGGACAGGCCCTCCTATGGCTACACCTTC.

The chain employs TRBV6-5 and TRBJ1-3; D unresolved. The V and J ends lost 10 bases and 0 bases respectively, with 13 bases between them. This CDR3 has 14 residues. Germline values: CDR1 MNHEY, CDR2 SVGAGI. The CDR3 spells CATRRGSSGNTIYF. The CDR3 coding sequence is TGTGCCACCCGAAGAGGGAGCTCTGGAAACACCATATATTTT.

The chain employs TRBV10-3 and TRBJ2-1, with D tentatively TRBD2 (6 bases). Deletions cut 11 bases from V and 14 bases from J, with 25 bases between. Germline CDR1 reads ENHRY; CDR2 reads SYGVKD. The CDR3 loop spans 13 amino acids. The CDR3 DNA reads TGTGCCTCCCGGTTTGTTGCGGGCACGGGAGAGTTCTTC. This sequence encodes CASRFVAGTGEFF.

About this clone itself: At one end the junction does not follow the germline gene, possibly because of a read error. V usage is TRBV7-2 and J usage is TRBJ1-3; 8 bases line up with TRBD1. The CDR3 totals 12 residues. Per germline, CDR1 SGHTA and CDR2 FQGNSA. CDR3 sequence (DNA): TGTGCCAGCAGCTTCGCTTCTCCGGGACAGGTTTTT. Translated: CASSFASPGQVF. Together with reference TRBV7-2 and TRBJ1-3, the CDR3 gives the full variable domain: GAGVSQSPSNKVTEKGKDVELRCDPISGHTALYWYRQSLGQGLEFLIYFQGNSAPDKSGLPSDRFSAERTGGSVSTLTIQRTQQEDSAVYLCASSFASPGQVFGEGSWLTVV.

The chain combines TRBV15 with TRBJ2-7; 7 bases are shared with TRBD1. The germline gives CDR1 LNHNV, CDR2 YYDKDF (reference sequence). The trim removed 0 bases at V and 3 bases at J, leaving 5 bases unmatched. The CDR3 has 15 amino acids. CDR3 sequence (DNA): TGTGCCACCAGCAGAGATAGGGGGCAGGGCTACGAGCAGTACTTC. Translation: CATSRDRGQGYEQYF. Supplemented by reference TRBV15 and TRBJ2-7, the full variable domain reads DAMVIQNPRYQVTQFGKPVTLSCSQTLNHNVMYWYQQKSSQAPKLLFHYYDKDFNNEADTPDNFQSRRPNTSFCFLDIRSPGLGDTAMYLCATSRDRGQGYEQYFGPGTRLTVT.

The chain's CDR3 is CASSDPPEGGETQYF. Here the CDR3 DNA reads TGTGCCAGCAGTGACCCGCCGGAAGGAGGGGAGACCCAGTACTTC. The V gene is TRBV25-1, the J gene TRBJ2-5; D is possibly TRBD2 (6 bases). The CDR3 spans 15 residues. CDR1 MGHDK and CDR2 SYGVNS come from the germline V gene. V was shortened by 3 bases and J by 5 bases, with 16 bases between the two germline ends.

This clone has more than one count but fewer than ten. The J gene is TRBJ1-1, the V gene TRBV27; TRBD1 aligns across 9 bases. Germline V gene sequence: CDR1 MNHEY, CDR2 SMNVEV (reference sequence). The junction had 8 bases not matched to a gene; V was cut back by 5 bases and J by 1 base. CDR3 size: 16 residues. CDR3 sequence reads: CASSHRQGVRNTEAFF. In DNA, the CDR3 is TGTGCCAGCAGTCACCGACAGGGGGTGAGGAACACTGAAGCTTTCTTT.